One and the same sample provided the 13 T cell receptor beta chains below, sequenced in a study of molecular identifiers for immune sequencing clone quantification (dated by TCRdb to between 2018 and 2020). The protocol used for the library was PCR. Sequencing instrument: Illumina HiSeq 4000. TCRdb cleaned the public reads at Q25 with fastp, built clones with MiXCR and kept in-frame beta chains. All rows with the same CDR3 protein become a single entry with the most common DNA and genes. The sample has 300,000 to 400,000 distinct CDR3 sequences on record, 20% to 25% of them singletons. 0.7% to 0.9% of the sample comes from the top ten. The sequencing sample was made of naive CD8+ T cells from blood, with Jurkat cell RNA spiked in. This sample's cell subset or site label indicates: FACS-sorted CD8+CD4-CCR7+CD45RA+ naive T cells. Source of these receptors: a human donor in good health. Some libraries in this study had Jurkat cell RNA spiked in.

This clonotype was found many times. The chain recombines TRBV12-3 or TRBV12-4 with TRBJ1-2; 9 nucleotides match TRBD1. The V and J ends lost 5 bases and 4 bases, in that order; junction bases with no gene match: 8. The CDR3 spans 15 residues. The chain's CDR3 is CASSQTDRGVYGYTF. CDR3 in DNA: TGTGCCAGCAGTCAAACGGACAGGGGAGTCTATGGCTACACCTTC.

In the case of this clonotype: A much larger clonotype is one base distant, so this may be a read error. The chain employs TRBV7-6 and TRBJ2-3; D may be TRBD2 (5 bases). There are 15 residues in the CDR3. Germline CDR1 is SGHVS and CDR2 is FNYEAQ. The CDR3 bases are TGTGCCAGCAGCTTAGGGGTGAGGGTCACAGATACGCAGTGTTTT. Protein product: CASSLGVRVTDTQCF.

In this sample, this clonotype turned up many times. This rearrangement joins TRBV4-3 to TRBJ2-7; D might be TRBD2 (7 bases). The germline V gene has CDR1 LGHNA and CDR2 YSLEER. The CDR3 is made up of 16 amino acids. Trimming took off 1 base at V and 1 base at J, with 14 bases between the two ends. As DNA, the CDR3 is TGCGCCAGCAGCCAAGGATCAAGGGGGGGATCCTACGAGCAGTACTTC. Encoded protein: CASSQGSRGGSYEQYF.

The J gene is TRBJ2-7, the V gene TRBV11-2, with 8 nucleotides matching TRBD1. The V and J ends lost 3 bases and 2 bases, in that order; junction bases with no gene match: 9. Germline assignment: CDR1 SGHAT and CDR2 FQNNGV. CDR3 length: 16 amino acids. CDR3 DNA: TGTGCCAGCAGCTTTTCGATGGGGGACAGGACCTACGAGCAGTACTTC. This encodes CASSFSMGDRTYEQYF.

This clonotype was seen repeatedly, ten times or more. The chain joins TRBV12-3 or TRBV12-4 to TRBJ2-1; D is uncertain. The CDR3 covers 13 residues. V was shortened by 3 bases and J by 7 bases, with 10 bases between the two germline ends. CDR3 residues: CASSLNGINEQFF. CDR3 DNA sequence: TGTGCCAGCAGTTTGAATGGGATAAATGAGCAGTTCTTC.

This clonotype has at least ten counts. V and J are TRBV27 and TRBJ2-7; 9 bases agree with TRBD1. Trimming removed 6 bases from V and 2 bases from J; junction bases left unmatched: 11. This CDR3 has 16 amino acids. CDR1 MNHEY and CDR2 SMNVEV come from the germline V gene (reference sequence). The CDR3 is CASSPLSGTGPYEQYF. CDR3 coding DNA: TGTGCCAGCAGCCCGCTCTCGGGGACAGGGCCCTACGAGCAGTACTTC.

This clonotype was counted at least ten times. This chain uses TRBV6-5 with TRBJ2-1; D is undetermined. V lost 5 bases, J lost 0 bases, and 8 bases lay in between. CDR1 is MNHEY, CDR2 SVGAGI, per germline. CDR3 length equals 14 residues. This chain's CDR3 is CASSPTNSYNEQFF. The CDR3 region has the DNA TGTGCCAGCAGTCCGACAAACTCCTACAATGAGCAGTTCTTC.

The table lists this clonotype with many counts. V and J are TRBV7-9 and TRBJ2-1; D ambiguous. Trimming took 5 bases from V and 0 from J, leaving 11 bases between them. The germline V gene has CDR1 SEHNR and CDR2 FQNEAQ (reference sequence). The CDR3 has 15 amino acids. In nucleotides, the CDR3 is TGTGCCAGCAGCAACACTCCCAGCTCCTACAATGAGCAGTTCTTC. Protein: CASSNTPSSYNEQFF.

The table lists this clonotype with many counts. The V and J genes are TRBV6-1 and TRBJ2-1, with TRBD1 as a possible D gene (6 bases). V was clipped by 7 bases and J by 0 bases, with 13 bases between them. This CDR3 region has 15 residues. Germline V gene data show CDR1 as MNHNS and CDR2 as SASEGT. The chain's CDR3 is CASTEDRSSYNEQFF. CDR3 in DNA: TGTGCCAGCACCGAAGACAGGAGCTCCTACAATGAGCAGTTCTTC.

This clonotype appeared many times. The chain links TRBV7-2 to TRBJ2-1; D is uncertain. There are 13 residues in the CDR3. Germline lookup yields CDR1 SGHTA and CDR2 FQGNSA. The V and J ends lost 1 base and 4 bases respectively, with 5 bases between them. The CDR3 DNA reads TGTGCCAGCAGCTTAGAGTGGTACAATGAGCAGTTCTTC. Protein product: CASSLEWYNEQFF.

Regarding this clonotype: One end of the junction varies from germline; a read error may be responsible. V usage is TRBV11-2 and J usage is TRBJ2-5; weak D call: TRBD1 (6 bases). Germline lookup yields CDR1 SGHAT and CDR2 FQNNGV. This CDR3 comprises 15 residues. CDR3 residues: CAGSSPGQAQETQYF. For the CDR3, the DNA is TGTGCCGGCAGCTCTCCGGGACAAGCTCAAGAGACCCAGTACTTC.

This clonotype was counted ten times or more. The chain carries TRBV25-1 and TRBJ2-3; D remains unclear. The V end was cut by 6 bases, the J end by 2 bases, with 15 bases between. CDR3 length equals 15 residues. Germline CDR1 reads MGHDK; CDR2 reads SYGVNS. The CDR3, as DNA: TGTGCCAGCAGCCCCGTCGGGCTAACCACAGATACGCAGTATTTT. Translation: CASSPVGLTTDTQYF.

This clonotype was seen many times. The chain combines TRBV28 with TRBJ1-2; 7 nucleotides agree with TRBD1. V trimming: 6 bases; J trimming: 8 bases; junction bases outside the gene matches: 6. CDR1 is MDHEN, CDR2 SYDVKM, per germline. The CDR3 has 12 residues. DNA for the CDR3: TGTGCCAGCAGCCCAGGGGGGGCCGGCTACACCTTC. This translates into CASSPGGAGYTF.